Below, one T cell receptor beta chain is given with its context. What antigen it recognizes has not been identified. No much larger clone is present one base from it, and per-base qualities are unavailable. Donors were healthy HIV-negative adults with no recently reported acute infections or vaccinations. All donors were Caucasian adults living in Nashville, Tennessee, USA. For unsorted samples, tens of millions of PBMCs were counted, and genomic DNA was extracted using the QIAamp DNA Blood Mini kit. Blood was collected by leukapheresis, and PBMCs were isolated by Ficoll-Histopaque density gradient centrifugation and then cryopreserved in liquid nitrogen vapor phase. CDR1 and CDR2 are read off the germline V gene (reference sequence) as SGHKS and YYEKEE. From cysteine to phenylalanine, the CDR3 is 14 amino acids long. The sequence is cut down to CDR3 DNA, 42 bases in frame from base 1. V and J lose 3 bases and 1 base, and a span of 10 bases separates them.

The data derive from a study of shared clonotypes between healthy human individuals (dated by TCRdb to the early 2020s). Regarding the complete study: The cohort included a few men and a couple of women between 18 and 49 years of age. Different laboratories and diverse techniques were used to prepare libraries and sequence TCR repertoires, to increase sequencing depth and limit assay-specific biases. To estimate repertoire size and how much clonotypes are shared between individuals, the study performed deep sequencing of blood TCR repertoires from a few healthy adults. Between about 0.9 and 8.9 billion PBMCs per donor were obtained by leukapheresis. Broader findings and caveats from the paper: The genetic and exposure-history diversity represented was limited by the small number of donors. Pairwise subsampling led to the expectation that sequencing depth would affect the degree of clonotype sharing among donors. Sampling was restricted to blood, and TCR repertoires in tissue are likely to differ from TCR repertoires in blood.

TCR CDR3 regions were amplified from genomic DNA by multiplex PCR using the deep immunoSEQ assay. Extracted genomic DNA from each cell subset was distributed evenly across all wells of several immunoSEQ 96-well plates, and each plate was treated as a replicate. For unsorted PBMC, each replicate PCR was loaded with about 270 ng genomic DNA, equivalent to 25,000 to 35,000 T cell genomes. Genomic DNA from unsorted PBMC was sequenced over ten immunoSEQ deep assay plates. Purified libraries were quantified with a Qubit 3.0 fluorometer, sized on a Bioanalyzer 2100, and re-quantified with the KAPA Library Quantification kit. A separate single-read 150-cycle Illumina NextSeq 550 flow cell was used to sequence each immunoSEQ 96-well plate. For the original study's pipeline: Because the immunoSEQ output held only junctional sequences and lacked quality scores, the filtering could not match the filtering applied to full-length reads. To assign V/J genes and CDR3, sequences were annotated against IMGT germline references using PyIR, a Python wrapper for IgBLAST v1.9. Any read was removed if the V/J assignment was weak (E-value above 1e-6), the CDR3 was missing, or the read contained stop codons, out-of-frame junctions, or ambiguous translated residues. V3J clonotypes were defined by identical inferred V gene, J gene, and CDR3 amino acid sequence. Percentage overlap between repertoires was calculated by dividing the number of shared unique clonotypes by the size of the smaller repertoire. Repertoire richness was assessed with RTK rarefaction, the Chao1 estimator, and Recon v2.1 estimates of unobserved clonotypes. This immuneACCESS table, as held by TCRdb, lists in-frame sequences with V and J called but not all clones. Of the missing ones, under half trace to an unresolved V gene in checked studies; the others have no known cause. Clonal size and the V and J genes are those of that table, whereas D and trimming came from the DNA. Counted in this sample were about 470,000 clones; more than 75% of them appeared once. The ten top clones hold about 13% of the sample.

The sequence joins TRBV5-5 to TRBJ2-5, with TRBD1 tentatively as D gene (6 bases match). Specimen: PBMCs. This TCR was sampled from a woman aged 40 to 55 in good health. Some clones in this sample may be carry-over from other donors' samples. CDR3 region: CASSSQGTQETQYF. The DNA sequence reads TGTGCCAGCAGCTCCCAGGGGACCCAAGAGACCCAGTACTTC.